This TCR beta chain was sequenced in a study of vaccination and CD4 T cells after COVID-19. Study summary: Convalescent persons amounted to six males plus four females, two of whom were Hispanic. Control cultures were supplied with a CEFX pool, an HIV-1 Nef pool, or no peptide at all.

The Oncomine TCR Beta short-read assay was applied to DNA of cultured CD4+ T cells. Cultured CD4+ T cells yielded the extracted genomic DNA. TCRdb passed the PCR reads through MiXCR, listing each CDR3 protein once. Of 15,000 to 20,000 distinct CDR3 sequences in the sample, 50% to 75% are singletons; the top ten hold roughly a tenth. Points on this clonotype: Its antigen remains unidentified.

The treatment is: roughly 10-day PBMC culture with coronavirus spike peptide pools or control peptides (ViraFEST assay). Trimming stripped 9 bases from V and 10 bases from J, with 21 bases between. CDR1 and CDR2 (germline): MNHEY, SMNVEV (reference sequence). CDR3 size: 13 residues. The sequenced sample was CD4+ T cells from blood, cultured in vitro. This receptor was obtained from a human donor who had recovered from COVID-19. The chain has TRBV27 and TRBJ1-2; D is possibly TRBD1 (6 bases). This chain's CDR3 is CASRTSPQGHYTF. The DNA for the CDR3 is TGTGCCAGTCGCACCTCTCCACAGGGCCACTACACCTTC.